This T cell receptor beta chain stems from a study of regulatory T cells in long-lasting Graves disease. Time point denoted: persistent/refractory GD, antithyroid drugs over 5 years with positive TRAb. From RNA extracted from PBMCs, the TCR library was made. Combining iRepertoire HTBI primers with Arm-PCR of CDR3 regions, the authors built TCR beta libraries. Each CDR3 protein is one row after TCRdb ran MiXCR on the multiplex PCR reads. Of around 430,000 distinct CDR3 sequences in the sample, roughly 22% were seen once. The TCR originated in a female donor with Graves disease. Sequenced here: peripheral blood mononuclear cells (PBMCs), sampled when the disease was refractory, from a patient treated with antithyroid drugs.

In nucleotides, the CDR3 is TGTGCCAGCAGCGTCGGGACTAGCGAAGGGAACATTCAGTACTTC. Its translation is CASSVGTSEGNIQYF. The chain links TRBV7-3 to TRBJ2-4; 10 bases line up with TRBD2. The CDR3 spans 15 residues. Germline V lookup: CDR1 SGHTA, CDR2 FQGTGA. V shed 5 bases and J 7 bases; nucleotides not matched to a gene: 8.